Presented here are 8 T cell receptor beta chains from one specimen sequenced in a study of cytomegalovirus exposure and HLA in healthy donors. The study ran its PCR with 60 Vbeta and 13 Jbeta primers. Profiled with immunoSEQ multiplex PCR; TCRdb holds only in-frame clones, not every one. The sample spans fewer than 100,000 clones; the ten largest clones claim 0.58%. The specimen sequenced was PBMCs. These receptors all come from a man between 50 and 59 years old in good health and CMV-seronegative.

CDR3 nucleotide sequence: TGTGCCAGCATCGAGGGAAACTACGAGCAGTACTTC. It encodes CASIEGNYEQYF. The chain employs TRBV2 and TRBJ2-7; a possible D gene is TRBD2 (5 bases). The CDR3 consists of 12 residues. Germline V gene data show CDR1 as SNHLY and CDR2 as FYNNEI. The V gene lost 7 bases and the J gene lost 3 bases, with 10 bases spanning the gap.

V gene TRBV5-4 combines with J gene TRBJ1-4; D gene uncertain. V was clipped by 0 bases and J by 0 bases, with 12 bases between them. Germline CDR1 SGHNT, CDR2 YYREEE (reference sequence). The CDR3 spans 17 residues. The CDR3, as DNA: TGTGCCAGCAGCTTGGGCGGGAGTTGGGCAACTAATGAAAAACTGTTTTTT. It is translated as CASSLGGSWATNEKLFF.

Here the CDR3 DNA reads TGTGCCAGCAGCTTACTAGCGGGGCTGGGCAATGAGCAGTTCTTC. Residues: CASSLLAGLGNEQFF. This chain connects TRBV7-3 to TRBJ2-1; 9 nucleotides align to TRBD2. This CDR3 is 15 amino acids long. Unmatched junction bases numbered 5, after V lost 2 bases and J lost 6 bases. Germline V gives CDR1 SGHTA, CDR2 FQGTGA.

This chain links TRBV18 with TRBJ2-3, with 9 positions matching TRBD1. Trimming took 1 base from V and 6 from J; bases not matched to a gene: 8. Per germline, CDR1 KGHSH and CDR2 LQKENI. CDR3 length: 16 residues. CDR3 residues: CASSPQGQGLSDTQYF. As DNA, the CDR3 is TGTGCCAGCTCACCACAGGGACAGGGATTATCGGATACGCAGTATTTT.

The genes are TRBV28 and TRBJ1-5; D is undetermined. Germline V lookup: CDR1 MDHEN, CDR2 SYDVKM. The CDR3 has 13 amino acids. The V end was cut by 6 bases, the J end by 5 bases, with 11 bases between. The CDR3 sequence: CASSFDGDQPQHF. The CDR3 DNA sequence: TGTGCCAGCAGCTTCGACGGGGATCAGCCCCAGCATTTT.

This chain joins TRBV7-9 and TRBJ1-2; 7 nucleotides agree with TRBD1. CDR1 SEHNR and CDR2 FQNEAQ come from the germline V gene (reference sequence). The junction had 9 bases not matched to a gene; V was cut back by 8 bases and J by 6 bases. CDR3 length: 13 residues. The chain's CDR3 is CASGTEKEHGYTF. In DNA form, the CDR3 reads TGTGCCAGCGGGACAGAAAAAGAACATGGCTACACCTTC.

The chain carries TRBV10-3 and TRBJ1-2; D is uncertain. The CDR3 spans 15 residues. The germline V gene encodes CDR1 ENHRY and CDR2 SYGVKD. V lost 3 bases and J 4 bases, leaving 15 bases between the germline ends. The CDR3 DNA reads TGTGCCATCAGTGAACGTTCCGTCCGAGCCTATGGCTACACCTTC. Residues: CAISERSVRAYGYTF.

The CDR3 protein is CASRTGQAPYSNQPQHF. The CDR3 DNA reads as TGTGCCAGCAGAACGGGACAGGCCCCGTATAGCAATCAGCCCCAGCATTTT. The chain carries TRBV6-4 and TRBJ1-5; the match to TRBD1 covers 8 bases. The CDR3 is 17 amino acids. Germline assignment: CDR1 MRHNA and CDR2 SNTAGT. Trimming cost V 6 bases and J 0 bases; bases outside gene matches: 10.